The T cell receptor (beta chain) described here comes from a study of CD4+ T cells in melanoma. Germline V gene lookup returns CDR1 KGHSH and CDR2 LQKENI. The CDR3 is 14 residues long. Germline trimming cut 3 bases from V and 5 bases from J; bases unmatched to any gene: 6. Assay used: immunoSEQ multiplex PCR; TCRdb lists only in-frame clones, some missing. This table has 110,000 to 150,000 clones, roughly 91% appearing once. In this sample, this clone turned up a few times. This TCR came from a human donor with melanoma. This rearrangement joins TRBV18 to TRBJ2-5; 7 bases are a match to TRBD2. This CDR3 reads CASSPRTREETQYF. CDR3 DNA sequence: TGTGCCAGCTCACCTAGGACTAGGGAGGAGACCCAGTACTTC.